This T cell receptor beta chain was documented in a study of blood T cell repertoires in COVID-19. Study details: T cells, B-cell-depleted T cells, or PBMCs provided the cDNA or gDNA that served as material.

The data were produced by immunoSEQ multiplex PCR, yet TCRdb's version contains in-frame clones alone and is incomplete. The profile shows 200,000 to 250,000 clones, roughly 90% of them singletons. V lost 3 bases and J lost 6; bases outside the gene matches: 8. Germline V CDR1 and CDR2: LNHDA, SQIVND (reference sequence). The CDR3 has 14 residues. The sample holds a few counts of this clone. This sequence joins TRBV19 and TRBJ2-7; 7 bases match TRBD1. The TCR was taken from a woman aged 55-70 years with acute or convalescent COVID-19. The sequencing sample was made of peripheral blood. This CDR3 reads CASSITGASSEQYF. As DNA, the CDR3 is TGTGCCAGTAGTATCACAGGGGCCTCGAGCGAGCAGTACTTC.